Shown below are 10 T cell receptor beta chains from a single sample sequenced in a study of T cells after yellow fever vaccination. TCRdb ran MiXCR on the 5' RACE reads and lists one entry per CDR3 protein. This table holds 160,000 or so distinct CDR3 sequences, 6% to 7.5% found once. Sample: CD4+ T cells sorted from PBMCs, taken 5 days after the first yellow fever vaccination. These receptors were taken from a man between 18 and 35 years old who received the YFV17D yellow fever vaccine.

In this sample, this clonotype turned up many times. The rearrangement joins TRBV7-6 to TRBJ2-3, with 11 bases fitting TRBD1. Germline CDR1 and CDR2: SGHVS and FNYEAQ. The CDR3 loop spans 15 amino acids. The junction had 2 bases not matched to a gene; V was cut back by 1 base and J by 5 bases. The chain's CDR3 is CASSLGTGGGDTQYF. CDR3 DNA: TGTGCCAGCAGCTTAGGGACAGGGGGCGGAGATACGCAGTATTTT.

This clonotype was recorded at least ten times. This chain links TRBV5-1 with TRBJ1-2; the D gene is possibly TRBD1 (6 bases). The CDR3 is made up of 15 amino acids. Germline V gene lookup returns CDR1 SGHRS and CDR2 YFSETQ. V was pared by 4 bases and J by 2 bases, with 15 bases between. DNA of the CDR3: TGCGCCAGCAGCCCGGACGGACAGTGGAACTATGGCTACACCTTC. It specifies CASSPDGQWNYGYTF.

This clonotype was detected many times. This chain connects TRBV6-5 to TRBJ1-5, with D hard to call. The CDR3 is 14 amino acids. Trimming stripped 2 bases from V and 4 bases from J, with 9 bases between. Germline V gives CDR1 MNHEY, CDR2 SVGAGI. The CDR3 region is CASSYRRGNQPQHF. In DNA, the CDR3 is TGTGCCAGCAGTTACAGGCGTGGGAATCAGCCCCAGCATTTT.

There are many counts of this clonotype. The genes are TRBV19 and TRBJ2-4, with a possible D match to TRBD2 (6 bases). With 7 bases removed from V and 2 bases from J, the gap between germline ends came to 15 bases. In germline, CDR1 is LNHDA, CDR2 SQIVND (reference sequence). The length of the CDR3 is 15 residues. The CDR3 sequence: CASTNPRGTKNIQYF. The CDR3 coding sequence is TGTGCCAGTACCAACCCTCGGGGGACCAAAAACATTCAGTACTTC.

The J gene is TRBJ2-3, the V gene TRBV5-1, with D possibly being TRBD2 (5 bases). There are 16 residues in the CDR3. Between the trimmed V and J ends, which lost 0 bases and 3 bases, there was a span of 14 bases. The V gene's germline CDR1 is SGHRS and CDR2 YFSETQ. The CDR3 is CASSLGSDLETDTQYF. The CDR3 region has the DNA TGCGCCAGCAGCTTGGGTTCGGACTTGGAAACAGATACGCAGTATTTT.

This clonotype showed up many times. This chain joins TRBV29-1 and TRBJ1-2; no clear D gene. There are 11 residues in the CDR3. From germline, CDR1 is SQVTM and CDR2 ANQGSEA. V shed 3 bases and J shed 4 bases, with 6 bases lying between them. The CDR3 nucleotides read TGCAGCGTTGACCTGGGCTATGGCTACACCTTC. This gives the protein CSVDLGYGYTF.

There are a few counts of this clonotype. V is TRBV7-9 and J is TRBJ1-1; perhaps TRBD1 as D (5 bases). Trimming cost V 2 bases and J 6 bases, with 19 bases left between them. CDR1 SEHNR and CDR2 FQNEAQ come from the germline V gene (reference sequence). This CDR3 has 16 residues. In DNA, the CDR3 is TGTGCCAGCAGCTTAATCGGTCGGCGGGGGAGGCCTGAAGCTTTCTTT. It encodes CASSLIGRRGRPEAFF.

The chain uses TRBV6-1 and TRBJ1-6, with 7 bases fitting TRBD1. The germline V gene encodes CDR1 MNHNS and CDR2 SASEGT. Unmatched junction bases numbered 10, after V lost 4 bases and J lost 7 bases. This CDR3 has 16 amino acids. The CDR3 region has the DNA TGTGCCAGCAGTGTTACCTCAGGGGGGACGAATTCACCCCTCCACTTT. Protein sequence: CASSVTSGGTNSPLHF.

The chain combines TRBV27 with TRBJ2-4; TRBD2 is a possible D gene (6 bases). Germline V CDR1 and CDR2: MNHEY, SMNVEV (reference sequence). CDR3 length: 14 residues. V lost 6 bases and J lost 0, with 9 bases in between. Here the CDR3 reads CASRRGEAKNIQYF. The CDR3 bases are TGTGCCAGCAGGCGGGGCGAAGCCAAAAACATTCAGTACTTC.

This chain joins TRBV4-2 and TRBJ1-2; the match to TRBD1 covers 7 bases. The CDR3 runs 15 residues. CDR1 and CDR2 (germline): LGHNA, YNFKEQ. The ends lost 1 base at V and 1 base at J; junction bases unmatched: 3. DNA for the CDR3: TGTGCCAGCAGCCAAGGGGACAGCCTTAACTATGGCTACACCTTC. This encodes CASSQGDSLNYGYTF.